These 28 T cell receptor beta chains originate from one sample sequenced in a study of blood T cell repertoires in COVID-19. Measured with immunoSEQ multiplex PCR; TCRdb has only the in-frame clones, and not every one. Among some 500,000 clones listed, roughly nine tenths were seen once. The specimen sequenced was peripheral blood. The receptors were gathered from a woman aged 50 to 60 with COVID-19, enrolled during active disease.

CDR3 amino acids: CATSGGRQSNYEQYF. In DNA form, the CDR3 reads TGTGCCACCAGTGGAGGTCGACAGAGTAACTACGAGCAGTACTTC. This chain uses TRBV24-1 with TRBJ2-7; TRBD1 might be the D (5 bases). CDR1 and CDR2 from the germline V gene are KGHDR and SFDVKD. V was shortened by 5 bases and J by 3 bases, with 16 bases between the two germline ends. The CDR3 consists of 15 residues.

This CDR3 reads CASSRWDRAADTQYF. CDR3 sequence (DNA): TGTGCCAGCAGCCGGTGGGACAGGGCGGCAGATACGCAGTATTTT. The chain uses TRBV7-9 and TRBJ2-3, with 9 bases aligning to TRBD1. J gave up 4 bases and V 5 bases, and 7 bases lay outside the gene matches. CDR1 SEHNR and CDR2 FQNEAQ come from the germline V gene (reference sequence). The CDR3 is made up of 15 amino acids. The whole variable domain, filled in from reference TRBV7-9 and TRBJ2-3, reads DTGVSQNPRHKITKRGQNVTFRCDPISEHNRLYWYRQTLGQGPEFLTYFQNEAQLEKSRLLSDRFSAERPKGSFSTLEIQRTEQGDSAMYLCASSRWDRAADTQYFGPGTRLTVL.

CDR3 DNA: TGTGCCAGCAGCGTAGGACAGGGGCTTCCCTACGAGCAGTACTTC. The encoded protein is CASSVGQGLPYEQYF. The genes are TRBV9 and TRBJ2-7, with 8 bases identical to TRBD1. Trimming took 0 bases from V and 2 from J; bases not matched to a gene: 4. The length of the CDR3 is 15 residues. Germline-derived CDR1 and CDR2 are SGDLS and YYNGEE.

CDR3 sequence: CASSEHGASTQYF. For the CDR3, the DNA is TGTGCCAGCAGTGAACATGGGGCGAGTACGCAGTATTTT. The J gene is TRBJ2-3, the V gene TRBV25-1; possible D gene TRBD1, 5 bases. Germline CDR1 reads MGHDK; CDR2 reads SYGVNS. This CDR3 contains 13 residues. Trimming took off 2 bases at V and 8 bases at J, with 11 bases between the two ends. Looking up the rest from reference TRBV25-1 and TRBJ2-3 gives the full variable domain: EADIYQTPRYLVIGTGKKITLECSQTMGHDKMYWYQQDPGMELHLIHYSYGVNSTEKGDLSSESTVSRIRTEHFPLTLESARPSHTSQYLCASSEHGASTQYFGPGTRLTVL.

The chain recombines TRBV9 with TRBJ2-7, with TRBD1 matching 10 bases. J lost 5 bases, V lost 3 bases, and 5 bases had no gene match. CDR1 is SGDLS and CDR2 is YYNGEE in the germline V gene. This CDR3 has 14 amino acids. Here the CDR3 reads CASSERQGAHEQYF. The CDR3 DNA sequence: TGTGCCAGCAGCGAGCGACAGGGGGCCCACGAGCAGTACTTC. The variable domain in full, with the rest retrieved from reference TRBV9 and TRBJ2-7, is DSGVTQTPKHLITATGQRVTLRCSPRSGDLSVYWYQQSLDQGLQFLIQYYNGEERAKGNILERFSAQQFPDLHSELNLSSLELGDSALYFCASSERQGAHEQYFGPGTRLTVT.

V gene TRBV7-2 combines with J gene TRBJ1-2, with D maybe TRBD1 (5 bases). Per the germline V gene, CDR1 is SGHTA and CDR2 is FQGNSA. V dropped 6 bases and J dropped 2 bases, with 13 bases sitting between them. The CDR3 consists of 14 residues. CDR3 amino acids: CASSIARGNYGYTF. In DNA form, the CDR3 reads TGTGCCAGCAGTATCGCACGGGGGAACTATGGCTACACCTTC. Full variable domain (rest looked up from reference TRBV7-2 and TRBJ1-2): GAGVSQSPSNKVTEKGKDVELRCDPISGHTALYWYRQSLGQGLEFLIYFQGNSAPDKSGLPSDRFSAERTGGSVSTLTIQRTQQEDSAVYLCASSIARGNYGYTFGSGTRLTVV.

The rearrangement joins TRBV6-1 to TRBJ2-7; D not resolved. The germline CDR1 and CDR2 sequences are MNHNS and SASEGT. V lost 4 bases, J lost 0 bases, and 16 bases lay in between. The CDR3 is 16 residues long. This chain's CDR3 is CASSVARDSSSYEQYF. The CDR3 region has the DNA TGTGCCAGCAGTGTAGCCCGTGATTCGAGCTCCTACGAGCAGTACTTC.

V usage is TRBV3-1 (or the pseudogene TRBV3-2) and J usage is TRBJ1-1, with D perhaps TRBD1 (6 bases). CDR3 length: 14 amino acids. CDR1 is LGHDT and CDR2 is YNNKEL in the germline V gene (reference sequence). Deletions cut 1 base from V and 3 bases from J, with 9 bases between. The CDR3 region is CASSQGPGDTEAFF. The CDR3, as DNA: TGTGCCAGCAGCCAAGGTCCAGGGGACACTGAAGCTTTCTTT.

In DNA form, the CDR3 reads TGTGCCAGCAGCGGGAGTAGCGGGTTCATCGGTCAGCCCCAGCATTTT. Its protein is CASSGSSGFIGQPQHF. The V call is TRBV6-6, the J call TRBJ1-5; D is uncertain. From germline, CDR1 is MNHNY and CDR2 SVGAGI (reference sequence). CDR3 length equals 16 residues. The V end lost 6 bases, the J end lost 6 bases, and 21 bases lay between the germline ends.

The rearrangement links TRBV5-1 to TRBJ2-7, with 15 nucleotides matching TRBD2. The CDR3 contains 16 residues. Germline V gene lookup returns CDR1 SGHRS and CDR2 YFSETQ. The junction had 10 bases not matched to a gene; V was cut back by 5 bases and J by 7 bases. CDR3 DNA sequence: TGCGCCAGCAGTCGGACTAGCGGGGGGGCGGTCGAGGAGCAGTACTTC. Residues: CASSRTSGGAVEEQYF.

The chain is built from TRBV27 and TRBJ2-3, with TRBD2 as a possible D gene (6 bases). The germline gives CDR1 MNHEY, CDR2 SMNVEV (reference sequence). V shed 10 bases and J shed 0 bases, with 14 bases lying between them. The CDR3 runs to 14 residues. For the CDR3, the DNA is TGTGCCACCGGGACTGGGGGAAGCACAGATACGCAGTATTTT. It translates to CATGTGGSTDTQYF.

This clone was found once. The genes are TRBV30 and TRBJ2-3; 8 bases match TRBD2. Germline V CDR1 and CDR2: GTSNPN, SVGIG (reference sequence). This CDR3 has 14 amino acids. V lost 4 bases, J lost 6 bases, and 9 bases stayed unmatched. Written as DNA, the CDR3 is TGTGCCTGGAATCCCGCGGGGGGCAGGGATACGCAGTATTTT. This encodes CAWNPAGGRDTQYF.

V and J are TRBV30 and TRBJ2-7; maybe TRBD1 (6 bases). This CDR3 contains 15 residues. The V end was cut by 2 bases, the J end by 4 bases, with 18 bases between. Germline V gene sequence: CDR1 GTSNPN, CDR2 SVGIG (reference sequence). CDR3 coding DNA: TGTGCCTGGAGTTGGGGGCGAAGGGCAGGGTACGAGCAGTACTTC. It encodes CAWSWGRRAGYEQYF.

Concerning this clone itself: One end of the junction fails to match germline, which may point to a read error. V gene TRBV6-1 combines with J gene TRBJ2-2, with D perhaps assigned TRBD1 or TRBD2 (6 bases each). CDR1 and CDR2 from the germline V gene are MNHNS and SASEGT. The CDR3 is 13 amino acids. The CDR3 here is CASTEGGPGELFF. The CDR3 nucleotides are TGTGCCAGCACTGAAGGGGGGCCCGGGGAGCTGTTTTTT.

The J gene is TRBJ1-6, the V gene TRBV10-3; possible D gene TRBD1, 5 bases. The CDR3 runs 17 residues. Germline lookup yields CDR1 ENHRY and CDR2 SYGVKD. V lost 2 bases, J lost 7 bases, and 18 bases lay in between. The CDR3 reads CAISEPPRGGNNSPLHF. The CDR3 DNA reads TGTGCCATCAGTGAGCCCCCACGCGGGGGGAACAATTCACCCCTCCACTTT.

The chain employs TRBV7-9 and TRBJ2-7, with D possibly being TRBD1 (5 bases). The CDR3 has 13 amino acids. Germline CDR1 reads SEHNR; CDR2 reads FQNEAQ (reference sequence). Trimming removed 1 base from V and 2 bases from J, with 6 bases in between. The CDR3 reads CASSLDRTYEQYF. The CDR3 DNA follows: TGTGCCAGCAGCTTAGACAGGACCTACGAGCAGTACTTC.

This chain uses TRBV6-5 with TRBJ2-3; tentative D call: TRBD1 (6 bases). Germline CDR1 and CDR2: MNHEY and SVGAGI. CDR3 length: 15 residues. The V and J ends lost 7 bases and 4 bases respectively, with 18 bases between them. The chain's CDR3 is CASNLQGNAADTQYF. The CDR3 DNA reads TGTGCCAGCAATCTACAGGGAAATGCTGCAGATACGCAGTATTTT.

J is TRBJ2-3 and V is TRBV2; no clear D gene. The germline V gene has CDR1 SNHLY and CDR2 FYNNEI. V was clipped by 6 bases and J by 1 base, with 11 bases between them. CDR3 length equals 14 residues. DNA for the CDR3: TGTGCCAGCAGGAAAGCTATAGGCACAGATACGCAGTATTTT. Translated: CASRKAIGTDTQYF.

The genes are TRBV7-6 and TRBJ2-5, with D tentatively TRBD2 (5 bases). The V and J ends lost 7 bases and 1 base respectively, with 7 bases between them. The CDR3 consists of 12 residues. CDR1 is SGHVS and CDR2 is FNYEAQ in the germline V gene. The CDR3 loop is CASTAGQETQYF. Written as DNA, the CDR3 is TGTGCCAGCACGGCGGGCCAAGAGACCCAGTACTTC.

This clone was detected only once. The V and J genes are TRBV7-2 and TRBJ2-7; D possibly corresponds to TRBD2 (5 bases). The CDR3 covers 15 residues. Trimming left V 2 bases short and J 4 bases short, with 15 bases between. CDR1 is SGHTA, CDR2 FQGNSA, per germline. CDR3 loop: CASSLLGLSLYEQYF. The CDR3 DNA reads as TGTGCCAGCAGCTTATTAGGACTTAGCCTATACGAGCAGTACTTC.

The chain joins TRBV6-5 to TRBJ1-4; perhaps TRBD1 as D (5 bases). CDR1 and CDR2 (germline): MNHEY, SVGAGI. The CDR3 has 15 residues. V lost 5 bases to trimming and J lost 0 bases, with 10 bases between them. CDR3 nucleotide sequence: TGTGCCAGCAGTCCGACAGATGCAACTAATGAAAAACTGTTTTTT. Amino acid sequence: CASSPTDATNEKLFF.

The rearrangement uses TRBV9 and TRBJ2-4; TRBD1 matches at 7 bases. CDR1 and CDR2 from the germline V gene are SGDLS and YYNGEE. CDR3 length equals 14 residues. V lost 3 bases, J lost 7 bases, and 7 bases stayed unmatched. The CDR3 sequence is CASSGQGDWNIQYF. The CDR3 DNA reads TGTGCCAGCAGCGGGCAGGGGGATTGGAACATTCAGTACTTC.

CDR3: CASSLDGTSGNEQFF. CDR3 nucleotide sequence: TGTGCCAGCAGCTTAGACGGGACTAGCGGCAATGAGCAGTTCTTC. This rearrangement joins TRBV11-3 to TRBJ2-1; 11 bases agree with TRBD2. Trimming removed 0 bases from V and 6 bases from J; junction bases left unmatched: 1. The CDR3 has 15 amino acids. Germline CDR1 reads SGHNT; CDR2 reads YENEEA.

This clone came up a few times. The V and J genes are TRBV5-1 and TRBJ1-1; no firm D call. Trimming shortened V by 0 bases and J by 4 bases, and 10 bases separated the two germline ends. The CDR3 consists of 14 residues. The germline CDR1 and CDR2 sequences are SGHRS and YFSETQ. As DNA, the CDR3 is TGCGCCAGCAGCTTGGACGGAGCCGGCACTGAAGCTTTCTTT. Protein sequence: CASSLDGAGTEAFF. Combining the CDR3 with reference TRBV5-1 and TRBJ1-1 gives the whole variable domain KAGVTQTPRYLIKTRGQQVTLSCSPISGHRSVSWYQQTPGQGLQFLFEYFSETQRNKGNFPGRFSGRQFSNSRSEMNVSTLELGDSALYLCASSLDGAGTEAFFGQGTRLTVV.

The chain is built from TRBV9 and TRBJ2-7, with 7 bases aligning to TRBD1. Germline V gene sequence: CDR1 SGDLS, CDR2 YYNGEE. Unmatched junction bases numbered 1, after V lost 4 bases and J lost 3 bases. The CDR3 extends over 12 amino acids. The CDR3 here is CASSRDSYEQYF. The CDR3 region has the DNA TGTGCCAGCAGCAGGGACAGCTACGAGCAGTACTTC.

The genes are TRBV11-3 and TRBJ2-2; 7 bases agree with TRBD1. V lost 4 bases to trimming and J lost 5 bases; unmatched junction nucleotides: 4. This CDR3 contains 14 residues. Looked up from germline, CDR1 is SGHNT and CDR2 is YENEEA. CDR3 DNA: TGTGCCAGCAGCTCCACCAGGGGGACCGGGGAGCTGTTTTTT. Its protein product is CASSSTRGTGELFF.

This clone was detected ten times or more. The genes are TRBV20-1 and TRBJ1-6, with D possibly TRBD1 on 5 matching bases. The germline gives CDR1 DFQATT, CDR2 SNEGSKA (reference sequence). This CDR3 contains 16 residues. V lost 3 bases and J lost 0, with 12 bases in between. DNA of the CDR3: TGCAGTGCTAGTTCAGGGTGGGCCTCCTATAATTCACCCCTCCACTTT. Its translation is CSASSGWASYNSPLHF.

J is TRBJ2-7 and V is TRBV5-1, with TRBD1 as a possible D gene (7 bases). The CDR3 totals 15 residues. The germline V gene encodes CDR1 SGHRS and CDR2 YFSETQ. Trimming took 3 bases from V and 2 from J, leaving 15 bases between them. Here the CDR3 DNA reads TGCGCCAGCAGCTCTGGGACTGACAGGGCCTACGAGCAGTACTTC. Translation: CASSSGTDRAYEQYF. The entire variable domain, with the rest obtained from reference TRBV5-1 and TRBJ2-7, is as follows: KAGVTQTPRYLIKTRGQQVTLSCSPISGHRSVSWYQQTPGQGLQFLFEYFSETQRNKGNFPGRFSGRQFSNSRSEMNVSTLELGDSALYLCASSSGTDRAYEQYFGPGTRLTVT.